This entry is about one T cell receptor (beta chain). Its antigen is not identified. These data belong to a study of T cell repertoires in cytomegalovirus infection. In the study overall: CMV epitopes that were recently identified and HLA-C-restricted were used alongside well-studied HLA-B-restricted ones. A matching HLA type, together with CMV infection, was signaled by public TCR beta signatures. Regarding the study as a whole: The response measured ex vivo was dominated by TCR beta clonotypes (HLA-C-restricted and CMV-specific). Summed public TCR beta family frequency identified CMV carriers bearing the relevant HLA.

V was shortened by 3 bases and J by 1 base, with 9 bases between the two germline ends. The CDR3 has 14 amino acids. From germline, CDR1 is LGHNA and CDR2 YSLEER. TCRdb reanalysed the reads using MiXCR and keeps one entry per CDR3 protein. The data hold a few hundred thousand distinct CDR3 sequences, with 40% observed a single time. This chain connects TRBV4-3 to TRBJ1-1; D is unresolved. The clonotype was recovered from a human donor in good health (CMV status not recorded). Some clones in this sample may be carry-over from other donors' samples. The sequenced sample was cultured PBMCs, obtained from culture after CMV antigen stimulation. The CDR3 reads CASSQMTGNTEAFF. The CDR3 nucleotides are TGCGCCAGCAGCCAGATGACGGGGAACACTGAAGCTTTCTTT.